This entry is about one T cell receptor (beta chain). Per germline, CDR1 SGHRS and CDR2 YFSETQ. This CDR3 has 15 amino acids. Deletions cut 3 bases from V and 3 bases from J, with 15 bases between. Authors' analysis steps: Quantification of nucleated cells was approximated via reference gene primer amplification. The method was immunoSEQ multiplex PCR; TCRdb's version includes in-frame clones alone and lacks a portion of them. Clone size and the V and J calls come from that table; the DNA yielded D and trimming. The sample consists of about 150,000 clones, around 90% of them appearing once. The source of the sample is a study of blood T cell repertoires in COVID-19. Study-level information: Acute and convalescent COVID-19 specimens originated in the United States, Italy and Spain. From T cells, B-cell-depleted T cells, or PBMCs came the material, which was cDNA or gDNA.

The chain recombines TRBV5-1 with TRBJ1-1; D is ambiguous. This sequence originates from a woman in her sixties with active or convalescent COVID-19. Sequenced: peripheral blood. CDR3 in amino acids: CASSSVSGLDTEAFF. The CDR3 DNA reads TGCGCCAGCAGCTCGGTTTCGGGGTTAGACACTGAAGCTTTCTTT.